The present T cell receptor (beta chain) was sequenced within a study of low-dose radiotherapy and immunotherapy resistance in tumors. Study-wide context: Cohort 2 patients were irradiated with 1 Gy every two weeks, reaching 13 Gy over 26 weeks. Patients were given intravenous nivolumab 240 mg every two weeks plus ipilimumab 1 mg/kg every six weeks.

As for this clonotype: A far larger clone is just one base off, so this is likely a read error.

CDR3 length equals 15 residues. Germline V gene lookup returns CDR1 SGHKS and CDR2 YYEKEE (reference sequence). First-strand cDNA relied on TRAV- and TRBV-specific primers spanning alpha and beta chains. TCR amplification ran approximately 22 PCR cycles using constant-region and V-primer adapter primers. TCRdb ran MiXCR on the reads and lists one entry per CDR3 protein. The table shows roughly 76,000 distinct CDR3 sequences, with 18% occurring only once. Indicated time point: before trial treatment. All of the donors were given nivolumab, ipilimumab, aspirin, low-dose cyclophosphamide and low-dose radiotherapy as part of RACIN, a single-arm trial.

Sequenced material: PBMCs, taken before treatment. The TCR was taken from a male donor with prostate cancer. The J gene is TRBJ2-7, the V gene TRBV5-5; 8 bases map to TRBD2. The chain's CDR3 is CASSSNSGAHYVQYF. In nucleotides, the CDR3 is TGCGCCAGCAGCTCGAATAGCGGGGCGCACTACGTGCAGTACTTC.